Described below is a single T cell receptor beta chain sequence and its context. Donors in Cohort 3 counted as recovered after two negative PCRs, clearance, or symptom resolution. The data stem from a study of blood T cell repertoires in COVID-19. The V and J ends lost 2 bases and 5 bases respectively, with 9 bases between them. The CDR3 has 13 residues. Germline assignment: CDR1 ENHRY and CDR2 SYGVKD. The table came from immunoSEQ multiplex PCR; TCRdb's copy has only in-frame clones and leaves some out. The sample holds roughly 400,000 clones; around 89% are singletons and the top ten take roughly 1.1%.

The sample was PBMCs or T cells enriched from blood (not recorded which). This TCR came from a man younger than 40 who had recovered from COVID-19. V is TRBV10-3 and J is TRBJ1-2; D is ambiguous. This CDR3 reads CAISEGEEYGYTF. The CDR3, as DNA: TGTGCCATCAGTGAGGGGGAGGAATATGGCTACACCTTC.